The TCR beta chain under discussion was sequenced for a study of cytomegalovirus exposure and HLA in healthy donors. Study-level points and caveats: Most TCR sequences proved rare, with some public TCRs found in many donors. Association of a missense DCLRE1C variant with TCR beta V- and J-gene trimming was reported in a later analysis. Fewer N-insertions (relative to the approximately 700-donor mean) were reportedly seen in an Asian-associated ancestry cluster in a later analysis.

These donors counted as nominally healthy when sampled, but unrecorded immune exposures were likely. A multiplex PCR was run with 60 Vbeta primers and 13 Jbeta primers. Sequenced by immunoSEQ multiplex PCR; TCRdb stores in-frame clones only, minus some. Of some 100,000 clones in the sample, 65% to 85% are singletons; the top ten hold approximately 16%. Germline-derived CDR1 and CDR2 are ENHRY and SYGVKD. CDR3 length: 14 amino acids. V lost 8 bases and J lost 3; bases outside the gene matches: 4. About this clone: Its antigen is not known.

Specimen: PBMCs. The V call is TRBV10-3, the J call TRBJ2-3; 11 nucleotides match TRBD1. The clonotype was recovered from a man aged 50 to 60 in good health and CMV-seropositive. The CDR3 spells CAIAGTGGTDTQYF. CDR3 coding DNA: TGTGCCATCGCTGGGACAGGGGGAACAGATACGCAGTATTTT.